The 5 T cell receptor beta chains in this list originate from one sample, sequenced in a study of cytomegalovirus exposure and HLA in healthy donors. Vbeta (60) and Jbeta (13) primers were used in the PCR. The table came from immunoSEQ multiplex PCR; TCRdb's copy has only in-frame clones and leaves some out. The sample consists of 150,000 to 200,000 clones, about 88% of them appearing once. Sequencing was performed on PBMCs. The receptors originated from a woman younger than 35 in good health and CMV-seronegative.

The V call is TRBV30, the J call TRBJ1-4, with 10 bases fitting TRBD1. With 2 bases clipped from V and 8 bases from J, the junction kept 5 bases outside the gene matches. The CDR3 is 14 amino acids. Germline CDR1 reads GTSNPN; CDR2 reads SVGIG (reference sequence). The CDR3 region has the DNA TGTGCCTGGAGTTCCGGGACAGGGGTCGAAAAACTGTTTTTT. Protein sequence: CAWSSGTGVEKLFF. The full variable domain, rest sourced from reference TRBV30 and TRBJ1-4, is SQTIHQWPATLVQPVGSPLSLECTVEGTSNPNLYWYRQAAGRGLQLLFYSVGIGQISSEVPQNLSASRPQDRQFILSSKKLLLSDSGFYLCAWSSGTGVEKLFFGSGTQLSVL.

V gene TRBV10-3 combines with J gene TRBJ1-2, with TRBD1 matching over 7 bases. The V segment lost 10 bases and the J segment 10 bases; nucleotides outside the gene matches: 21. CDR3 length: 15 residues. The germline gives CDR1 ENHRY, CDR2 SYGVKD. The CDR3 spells CATGGRDSSAGDYTF. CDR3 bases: TGTGCCACCGGGGGAAGGGACAGCTCGGCCGGTGACTACACCTTC.

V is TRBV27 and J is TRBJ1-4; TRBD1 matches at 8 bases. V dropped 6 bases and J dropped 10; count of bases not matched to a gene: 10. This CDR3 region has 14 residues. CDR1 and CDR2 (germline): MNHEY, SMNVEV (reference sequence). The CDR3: CASRPTGVSGKLFF. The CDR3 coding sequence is TGTGCCAGCAGGCCGACAGGGGTTTCCGGAAAACTGTTTTTT. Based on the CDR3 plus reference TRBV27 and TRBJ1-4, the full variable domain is EAQVTQNPRYLITVTGKKLTVTCSQNMNHEYMSWYRQDPGLGLRQIYYSMNVEVTDKGDVPEGYKVSRKEKRNFPLILESPSPNQTSLYFCASRPTGVSGKLFFGSGTQLSVL.

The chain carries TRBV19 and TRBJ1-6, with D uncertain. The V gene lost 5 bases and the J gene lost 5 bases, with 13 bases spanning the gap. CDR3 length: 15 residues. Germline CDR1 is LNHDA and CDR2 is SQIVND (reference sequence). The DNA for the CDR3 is TGTGCCAGTAGTTTTCTCGGAGCGCATAATTCACCCCTCCACTTT. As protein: CASSFLGAHNSPLHF.

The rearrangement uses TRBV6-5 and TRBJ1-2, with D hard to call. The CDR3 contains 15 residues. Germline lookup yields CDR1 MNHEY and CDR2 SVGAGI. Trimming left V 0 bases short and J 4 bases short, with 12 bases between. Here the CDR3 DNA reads TGTGCCAGCAGTTACTCCGGCGGAATCGTCTATGGCTACACCTTC. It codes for CASSYSGGIVYGYTF.